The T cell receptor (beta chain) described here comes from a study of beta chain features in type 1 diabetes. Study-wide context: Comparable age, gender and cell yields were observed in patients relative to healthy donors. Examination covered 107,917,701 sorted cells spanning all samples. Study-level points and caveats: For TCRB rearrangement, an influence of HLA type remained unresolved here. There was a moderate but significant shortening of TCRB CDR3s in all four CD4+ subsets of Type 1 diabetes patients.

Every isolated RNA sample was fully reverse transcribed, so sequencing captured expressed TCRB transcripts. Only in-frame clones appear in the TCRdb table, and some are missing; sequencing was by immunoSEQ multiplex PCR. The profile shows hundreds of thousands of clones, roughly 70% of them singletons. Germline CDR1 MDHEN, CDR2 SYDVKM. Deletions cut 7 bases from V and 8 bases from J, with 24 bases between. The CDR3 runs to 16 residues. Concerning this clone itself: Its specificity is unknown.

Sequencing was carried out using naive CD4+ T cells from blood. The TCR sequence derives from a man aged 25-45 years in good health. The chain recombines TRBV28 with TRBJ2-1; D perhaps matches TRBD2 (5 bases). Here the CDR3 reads CASTLRSGFSGHEQFF. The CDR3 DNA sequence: TGTGCCAGCACCCTCCGGAGCGGATTTAGTGGGCATGAGCAGTTCTTC. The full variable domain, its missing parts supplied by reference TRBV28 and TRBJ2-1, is DVKVTQSSRYLVKRTGEKVFLECVQDMDHENMFWYRQDPGLGLRLIYFSYDVKMKEKGDIPEGYSVSREKKERFSLILESASTNQTSMYLCASTLRSGFSGHEQFFGPGTRLTVL.